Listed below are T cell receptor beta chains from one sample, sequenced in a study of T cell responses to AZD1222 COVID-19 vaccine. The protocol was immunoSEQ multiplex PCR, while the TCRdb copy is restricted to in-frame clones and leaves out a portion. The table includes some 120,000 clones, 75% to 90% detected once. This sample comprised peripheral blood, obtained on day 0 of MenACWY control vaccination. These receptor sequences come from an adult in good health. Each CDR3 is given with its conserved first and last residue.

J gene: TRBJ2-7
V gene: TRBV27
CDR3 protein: CASSLSFGNEQYF

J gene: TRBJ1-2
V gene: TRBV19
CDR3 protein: CASSARDPGDYGYTF

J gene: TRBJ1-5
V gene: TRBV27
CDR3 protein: CASSARDRGSNQPQHF

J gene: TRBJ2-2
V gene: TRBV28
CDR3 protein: CASNRLARGVSGELFF

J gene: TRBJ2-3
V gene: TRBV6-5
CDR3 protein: CASSWAGGTDTQYF

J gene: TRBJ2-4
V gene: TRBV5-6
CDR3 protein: CARSLRGGGLNIQYF

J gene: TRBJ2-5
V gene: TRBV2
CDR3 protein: CASSEWETQYF

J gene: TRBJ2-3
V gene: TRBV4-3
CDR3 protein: CASSLKGVAGLSSTDTQYF

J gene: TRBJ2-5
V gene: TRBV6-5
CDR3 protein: CASSWVAGGKETQYF

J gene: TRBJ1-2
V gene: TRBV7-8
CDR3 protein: CASTSSGTRGYGYTF

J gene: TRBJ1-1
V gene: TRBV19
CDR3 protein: CASSTTHRGRRGTEAFF

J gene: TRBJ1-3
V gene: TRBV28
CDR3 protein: CASRDRVGAGNTIYF

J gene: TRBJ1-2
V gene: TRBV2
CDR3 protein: CASSGTGSYGYTF

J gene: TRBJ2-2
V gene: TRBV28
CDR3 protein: CASRGGTGELFF

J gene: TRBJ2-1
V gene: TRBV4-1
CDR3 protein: CASSQETSGPPLDEQFF

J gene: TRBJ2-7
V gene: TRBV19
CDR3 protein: CASSTTDSLYEQYF

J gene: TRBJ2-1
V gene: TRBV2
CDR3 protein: CASRGHVGNEQFF

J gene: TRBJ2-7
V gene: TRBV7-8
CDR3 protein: CASSFTSGGESYEQYF

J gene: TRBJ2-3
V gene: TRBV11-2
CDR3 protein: CASSRRPGGGTDTQYF

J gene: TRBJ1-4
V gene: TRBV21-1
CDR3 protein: CASSPPMGGPHHEKLFF